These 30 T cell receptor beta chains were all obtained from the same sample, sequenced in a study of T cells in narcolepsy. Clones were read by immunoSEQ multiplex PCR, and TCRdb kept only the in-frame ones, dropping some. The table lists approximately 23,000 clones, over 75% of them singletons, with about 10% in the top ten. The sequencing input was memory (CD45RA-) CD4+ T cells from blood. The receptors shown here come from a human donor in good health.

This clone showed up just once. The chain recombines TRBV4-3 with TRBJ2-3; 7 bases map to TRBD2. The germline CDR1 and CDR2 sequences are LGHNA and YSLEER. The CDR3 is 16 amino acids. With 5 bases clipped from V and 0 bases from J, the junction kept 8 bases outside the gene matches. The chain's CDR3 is CASSLIGGSSTDTQYF. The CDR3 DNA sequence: TGCGCCAGCAGCTTGATTGGCGGGAGTAGCACAGATACGCAGTATTTT.

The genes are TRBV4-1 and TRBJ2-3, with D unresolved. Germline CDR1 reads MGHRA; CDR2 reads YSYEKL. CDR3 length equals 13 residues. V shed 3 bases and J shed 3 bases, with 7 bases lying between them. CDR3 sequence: CASSHEGTDTQYF. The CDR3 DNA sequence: TGCGCCAGCAGCCACGAAGGAACAGATACGCAGTATTTT.

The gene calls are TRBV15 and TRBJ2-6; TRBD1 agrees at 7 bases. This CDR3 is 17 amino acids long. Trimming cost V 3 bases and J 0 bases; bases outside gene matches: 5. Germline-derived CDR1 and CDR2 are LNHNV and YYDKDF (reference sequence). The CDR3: CATSSRDRSSGANVLTF. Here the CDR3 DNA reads TGTGCCACCAGCAGCCGGGACAGAAGCTCTGGGGCCAACGTCCTGACTTTC.

The CDR3 sequence: CASSLEPAPNYGYTF. Written as DNA, the CDR3 is TGTGCCAGCAGCTTAGAGCCGGCTCCTAACTATGGCTACACCTTC. J is TRBJ1-2 and V is TRBV11-2, with D unclear. The germline V and J ends were trimmed by 0 bases and 0 bases, with 8 bases remaining between them. The CDR3 extends over 15 amino acids. Germline V gives CDR1 SGHAT, CDR2 FQNNGV. The whole variable domain, filled in from reference TRBV11-2 and TRBJ1-2, reads EAGVAQSPRYKIIEKRQSVAFWCNPISGHATLYWYQQILGQGPKLLIQFQNNGVVDDSQLPKDRFSAERLKGVDSTLKIQPAKLEDSAVYLCASSLEPAPNYGYTFGSGTRLTVV.

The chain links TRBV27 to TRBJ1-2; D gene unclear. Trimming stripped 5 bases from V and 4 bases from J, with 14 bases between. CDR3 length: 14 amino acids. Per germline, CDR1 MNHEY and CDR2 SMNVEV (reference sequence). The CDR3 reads CASSPDPLIYGYTF. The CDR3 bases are TGTGCCAGCAGTCCCGACCCTCTGATCTATGGCTACACCTTC.

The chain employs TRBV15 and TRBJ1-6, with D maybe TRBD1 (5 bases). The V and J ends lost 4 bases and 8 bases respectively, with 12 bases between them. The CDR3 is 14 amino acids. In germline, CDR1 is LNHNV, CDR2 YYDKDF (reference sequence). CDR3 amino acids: CATSTRDHDSPLHF. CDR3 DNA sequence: TGTGCCACCAGCACCAGGGACCACGATTCACCCCTCCACTTT.

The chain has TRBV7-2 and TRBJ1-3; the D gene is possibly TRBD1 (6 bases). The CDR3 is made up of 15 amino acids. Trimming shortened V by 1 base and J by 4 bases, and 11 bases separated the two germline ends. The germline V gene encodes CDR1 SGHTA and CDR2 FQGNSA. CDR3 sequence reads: CASSLVQGLGNTIYF. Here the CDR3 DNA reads TGTGCCAGCAGCTTAGTGCAGGGGCTAGGAAACACCATATATTTT.

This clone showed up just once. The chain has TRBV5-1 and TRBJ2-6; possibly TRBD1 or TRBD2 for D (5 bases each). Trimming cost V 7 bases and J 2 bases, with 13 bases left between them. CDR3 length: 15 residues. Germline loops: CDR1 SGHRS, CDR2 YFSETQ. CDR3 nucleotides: TGCGCCAGCGGGGACGCCAGCGCTGGGGCCAACGTCCTGACTTTC. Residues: CASGDASAGANVLTF.

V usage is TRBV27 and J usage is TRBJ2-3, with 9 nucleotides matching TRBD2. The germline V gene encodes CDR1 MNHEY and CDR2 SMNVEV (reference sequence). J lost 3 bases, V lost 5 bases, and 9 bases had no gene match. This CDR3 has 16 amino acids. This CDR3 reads CASSVRLAALTDTQYF. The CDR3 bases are TGTGCCAGCAGTGTTAGACTAGCGGCTTTAACAGATACGCAGTATTTT.

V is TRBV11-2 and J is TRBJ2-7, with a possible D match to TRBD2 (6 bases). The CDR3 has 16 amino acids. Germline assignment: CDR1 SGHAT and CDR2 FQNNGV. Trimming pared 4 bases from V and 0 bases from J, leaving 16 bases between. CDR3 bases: TGTGCCAGCAGCTCGATAAGGCGGGGAAGCTCCTACGAGCAGTACTTC. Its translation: CASSSIRRGSSYEQYF.

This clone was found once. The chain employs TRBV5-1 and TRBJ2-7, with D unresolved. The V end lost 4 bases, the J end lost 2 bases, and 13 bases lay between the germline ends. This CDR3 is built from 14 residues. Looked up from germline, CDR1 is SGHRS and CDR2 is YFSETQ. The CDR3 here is CASSPERVAYEQYF. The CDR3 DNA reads TGCGCCAGCAGCCCAGAGCGAGTAGCCTACGAGCAGTACTTC.

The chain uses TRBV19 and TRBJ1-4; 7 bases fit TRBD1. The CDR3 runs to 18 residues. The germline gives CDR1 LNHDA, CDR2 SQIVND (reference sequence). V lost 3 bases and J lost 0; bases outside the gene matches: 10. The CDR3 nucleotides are TGTGCCAGTAGTATGGAGGGACAGCTATATGCAACTAATGAAAAACTGTTTTTT. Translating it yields CASSMEGQLYATNEKLFF. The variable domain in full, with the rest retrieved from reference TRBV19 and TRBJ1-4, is DGGITQSPKYLFRKEGQNVTLSCEQNLNHDAMYWYRQDPGQGLRLIYYSQIVNDFQKGDIAEGYSVSREKKESFPLTVTSAQKNPTAFYLCASSMEGQLYATNEKLFFGSGTQLSVL.

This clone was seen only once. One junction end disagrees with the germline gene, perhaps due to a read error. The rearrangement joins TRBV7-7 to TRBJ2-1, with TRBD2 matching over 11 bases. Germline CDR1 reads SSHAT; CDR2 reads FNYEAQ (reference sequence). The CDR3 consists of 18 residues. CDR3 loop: CASSSLAGGGHSANEQFF. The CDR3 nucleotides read TGTGCTAGCAGCTCGCTAGCGGGGGGAGGGCATTCGGCGAATGAGCAGTTCTTC.

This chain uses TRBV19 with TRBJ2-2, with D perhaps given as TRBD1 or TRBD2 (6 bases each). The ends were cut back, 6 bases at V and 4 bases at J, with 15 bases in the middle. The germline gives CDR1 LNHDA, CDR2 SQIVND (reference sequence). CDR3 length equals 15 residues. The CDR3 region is CASRQGLTSTGELFF. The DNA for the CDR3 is TGTGCCAGTAGACAGGGACTGACTTCCACCGGGGAGCTGTTTTTT.

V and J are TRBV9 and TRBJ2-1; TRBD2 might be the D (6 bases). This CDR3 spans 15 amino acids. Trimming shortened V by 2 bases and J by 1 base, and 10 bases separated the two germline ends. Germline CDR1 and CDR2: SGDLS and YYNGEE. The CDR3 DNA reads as TGTGCCAGCAGCGTCGCTGGGGGGTCCTACAATGAGCAGTTCTTC. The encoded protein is CASSVAGGSYNEQFF.

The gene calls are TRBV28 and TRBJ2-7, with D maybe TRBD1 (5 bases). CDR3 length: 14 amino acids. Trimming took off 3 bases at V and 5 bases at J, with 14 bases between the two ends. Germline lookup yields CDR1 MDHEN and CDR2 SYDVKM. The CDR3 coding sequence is TGTGCCAGCAGTTTCCCCTTGACAGTAAACGAGCAGTACTTC. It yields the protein CASSFPLTVNEQYF.

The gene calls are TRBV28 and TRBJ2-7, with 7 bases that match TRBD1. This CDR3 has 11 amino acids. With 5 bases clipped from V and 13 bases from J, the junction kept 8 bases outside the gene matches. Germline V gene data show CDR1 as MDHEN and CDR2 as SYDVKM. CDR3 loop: CASSQPGQSYF. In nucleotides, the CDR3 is TGTGCCAGCAGTCAACCGGGACAGTCTTACTTC.

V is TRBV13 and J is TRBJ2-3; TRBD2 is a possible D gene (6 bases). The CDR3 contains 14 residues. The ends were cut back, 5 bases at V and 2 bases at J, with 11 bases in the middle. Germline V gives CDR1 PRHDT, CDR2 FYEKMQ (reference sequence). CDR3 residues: CASSLSGYTDTQYF. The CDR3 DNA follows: TGTGCCAGCAGCCTTAGCGGATACACAGATACGCAGTATTTT.

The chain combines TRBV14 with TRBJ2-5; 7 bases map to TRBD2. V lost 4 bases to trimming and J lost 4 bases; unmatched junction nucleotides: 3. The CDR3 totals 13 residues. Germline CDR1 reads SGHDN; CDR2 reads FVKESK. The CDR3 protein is CASSPIAGETQYF. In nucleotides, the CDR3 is TGTGCCAGCAGCCCGATAGCGGGAGAGACCCAGTACTTC.

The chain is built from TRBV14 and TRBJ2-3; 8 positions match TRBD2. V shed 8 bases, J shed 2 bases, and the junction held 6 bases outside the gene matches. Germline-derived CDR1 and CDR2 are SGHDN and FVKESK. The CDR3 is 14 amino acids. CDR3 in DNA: TGTGCCAGCGGTGGCGGGAGGCCCACAGATACGCAGTATTTT. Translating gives CASGGGRPTDTQYF.

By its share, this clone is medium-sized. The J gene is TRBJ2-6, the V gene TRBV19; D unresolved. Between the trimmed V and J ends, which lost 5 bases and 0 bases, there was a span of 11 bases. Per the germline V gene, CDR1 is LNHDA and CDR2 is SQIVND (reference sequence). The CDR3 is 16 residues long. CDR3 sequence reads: CASSATHSSGANVLTF. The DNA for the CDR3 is TGTGCCAGTAGTGCGACCCACAGCTCTGGGGCCAACGTCCTGACTTTC.

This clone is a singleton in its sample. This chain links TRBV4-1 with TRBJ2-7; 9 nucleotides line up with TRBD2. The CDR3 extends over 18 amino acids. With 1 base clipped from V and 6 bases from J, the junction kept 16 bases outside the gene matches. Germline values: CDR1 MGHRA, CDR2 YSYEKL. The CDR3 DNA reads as TGCGCCAGCAGCCAAGGTGGAATAGCGGGAGACGGTCGTCGCGAGCAGTACTTC. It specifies CASSQGGIAGDGRREQYF.

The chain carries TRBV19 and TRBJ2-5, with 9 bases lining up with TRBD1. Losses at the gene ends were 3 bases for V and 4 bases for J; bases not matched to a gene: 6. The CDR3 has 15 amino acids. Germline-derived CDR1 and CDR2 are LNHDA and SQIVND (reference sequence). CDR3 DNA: TGTGCCAGTAGTATTAATTGGGGACAGGGAGAGACCCAGTACTTC. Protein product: CASSINWGQGETQYF.

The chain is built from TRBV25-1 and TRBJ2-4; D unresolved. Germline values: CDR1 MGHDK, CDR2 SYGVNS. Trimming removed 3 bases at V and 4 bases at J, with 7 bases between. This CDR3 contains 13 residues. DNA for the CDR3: TGTGCCAGCAGTGACACTGGTAAAAACATTCAGTACTTC. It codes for CASSDTGKNIQYF. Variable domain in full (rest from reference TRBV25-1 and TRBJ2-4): EADIYQTPRYLVIGTGKKITLECSQTMGHDKMYWYQQDPGMELHLIHYSYGVNSTEKGDLSSESTVSRIRTEHFPLTLESARPSHTSQYLCASSDTGKNIQYFGAGTRLSVL.

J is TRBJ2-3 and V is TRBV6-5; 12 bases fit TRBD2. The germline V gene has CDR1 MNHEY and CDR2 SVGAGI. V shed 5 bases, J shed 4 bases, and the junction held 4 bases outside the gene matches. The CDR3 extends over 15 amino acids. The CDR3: CASSQTSGSADTQYF. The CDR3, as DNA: TGTGCCAGCAGTCAGACTAGCGGGAGCGCAGATACGCAGTATTTT.

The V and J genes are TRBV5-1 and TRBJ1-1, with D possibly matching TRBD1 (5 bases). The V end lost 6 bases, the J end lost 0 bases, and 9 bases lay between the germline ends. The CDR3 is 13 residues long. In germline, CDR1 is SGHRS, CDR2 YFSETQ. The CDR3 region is CASTDTMNTEAFF. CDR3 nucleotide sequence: TGCGCCAGCACGGACACCATGAACACTGAAGCTTTCTTT. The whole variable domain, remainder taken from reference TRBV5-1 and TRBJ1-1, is KAGVTQTPRYLIKTRGQQVTLSCSPISGHRSVSWYQQTPGQGLQFLFEYFSETQRNKGNFPGRFSGRQFSNSRSEMNVSTLELGDSALYLCASTDTMNTEAFFGQGTRLTVV.

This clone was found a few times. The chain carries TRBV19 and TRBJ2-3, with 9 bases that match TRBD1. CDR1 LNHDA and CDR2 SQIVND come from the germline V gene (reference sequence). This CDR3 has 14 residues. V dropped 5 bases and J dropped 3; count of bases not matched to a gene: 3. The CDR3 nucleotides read TGTGCCAGTAGTCCGGGACAGGGAACAGATACGCAGTATTTT. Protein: CASSPGQGTDTQYF.

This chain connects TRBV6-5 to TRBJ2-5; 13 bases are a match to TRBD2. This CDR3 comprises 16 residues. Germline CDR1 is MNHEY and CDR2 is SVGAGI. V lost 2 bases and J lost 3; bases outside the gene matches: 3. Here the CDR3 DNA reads TGTGCCAGCAGTTACCCACTAGCGGGAGGGGAAGAGACCCAGTACTTC. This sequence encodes CASSYPLAGGEETQYF.

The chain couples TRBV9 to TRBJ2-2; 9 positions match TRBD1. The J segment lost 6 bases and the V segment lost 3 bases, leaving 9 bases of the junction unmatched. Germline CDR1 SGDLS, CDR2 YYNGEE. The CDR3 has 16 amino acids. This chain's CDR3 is CASSGGTGIVAGELFF. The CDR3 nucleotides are TGTGCCAGCAGCGGGGGGACAGGGATTGTAGCCGGGGAGCTGTTTTTT.

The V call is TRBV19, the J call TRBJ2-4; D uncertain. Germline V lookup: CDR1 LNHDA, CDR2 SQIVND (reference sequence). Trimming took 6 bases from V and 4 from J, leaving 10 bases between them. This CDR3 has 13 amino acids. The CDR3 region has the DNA TGTGCCAGTAGCTCCGACGGGAAAAACATTCAGTACTTC. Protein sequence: CASSSDGKNIQYF.